The 25 T cell receptor beta chains in this list originate from one sample, sequenced in a study of T cell responses to AZD1222 COVID-19 vaccine. The table came from immunoSEQ multiplex PCR; TCRdb's copy has only in-frame clones and leaves some out. In the table there are over 65,000 clones, approximately 89% of which are singletons. This sample comprised peripheral blood, obtained 28 days after the second AZD1222 dose. All receptors derive from an adult who received the AZD1222 COVID-19 vaccine.

The chain employs TRBV4-1 and TRBJ2-7; 9 bases map to TRBD2. With V trimmed by 3 bases and J by 3 bases, 9 bases remained unmatched. The CDR3 length is 16 residues. Per the germline V gene, CDR1 is MGHRA and CDR2 is YSYEKL. CDR3 sequence reads: CASSQGSSGGRYEQYF. The CDR3, as DNA: TGCGCCAGCAGCCAGGGGAGTAGCGGGGGCCGCTACGAGCAGTACTTC.

The chain has TRBV5-6 and TRBJ2-1; 7 bases align to TRBD1. CDR3 length equals 15 residues. V dropped 0 bases and J dropped 0; count of bases not matched to a gene: 0. Looked up from germline, CDR1 is SGHDT and CDR2 is YYEEEE. CDR3 protein: CASSLGQGSYNEQFF. DNA for the CDR3: TGTGCCAGCAGCTTGGGACAGGGCTCCTACAATGAGCAGTTCTTC.

The chain couples TRBV27 to TRBJ2-7, with 8 bases lining up with TRBD2. Germline values: CDR1 MNHEY, CDR2 SMNVEV (reference sequence). The CDR3 covers 14 residues. Trimming at V came to 0 bases and at J to 4 bases, leaving 2 bases not matched to a gene. The DNA of the CDR3 is TGTGCCAGCAGTTTATCAACTAGCGGATACGAGCAGTACTTC. This translates into CASSLSTSGYEQYF.

This CDR3 reads CASSLVSDRGADQPQHF. As DNA, the CDR3 is TGCGCCAGCAGCTTGGTTTCCGACAGGGGTGCGGATCAGCCCCAGCATTTT. The chain combines TRBV5-1 with TRBJ1-5; 8 nucleotides align to TRBD1. V trimming: 0 bases; J trimming: 5 bases; junction bases outside the gene matches: 10. Germline assignment: CDR1 SGHRS and CDR2 YFSETQ. The CDR3 is made up of 17 amino acids.

This sequence joins TRBV3-1 (or the pseudogene TRBV3-2) and TRBJ2-3, with TRBD2 matching over 10 bases. V shed 0 bases, J shed 2 bases, and the junction held 14 bases outside the gene matches. This CDR3 contains 20 residues. Germline-derived CDR1 and CDR2 are LGHDT and YNNKEL (reference sequence). CDR3 in DNA: TGTGCCAGCAGCCAAGAGAGGGGGACTAGCGCCGTCTTTATCACAGATACGCAGTATTTT. Amino acid sequence: CASSQERGTSAVFITDTQYF.

The V and J genes are TRBV7-9 and TRBJ2-5, with TRBD2 matching over 8 bases. The ends lost 2 bases at V and 5 bases at J; junction bases unmatched: 10. The CDR3 is 16 amino acids. The germline V gene has CDR1 SEHNR and CDR2 FQNEAQ (reference sequence). The CDR3 here is CASSLSSGGDSETQYF. CDR3 in DNA: TGTGCCAGCAGCTTAAGCTCGGGAGGGGACTCGGAGACCCAGTACTTC.

The genes are TRBV7-9 and TRBJ1-1; D unresolved. Germline V gives CDR1 SEHNR, CDR2 FQNEAQ (reference sequence). The CDR3 totals 15 residues. The germline V and J ends were trimmed by 1 base and 0 bases, with 9 bases remaining between them. CDR3 nucleotides: TGTGCCAGCAGCTTAGATTACCGTATGAACACTGAAGCTTTCTTT. Translating gives CASSLDYRMNTEAFF.

The chain carries TRBV12-3 or TRBV12-4 and TRBJ1-1, with no clear D. The CDR3 contains 12 residues. The V and J ends lost 6 bases and 5 bases respectively, with 10 bases between them. This CDR3 reads CASSPARTEAFF. The CDR3 DNA follows: TGTGCCAGCAGCCCCGCAAGGACTGAAGCTTTCTTT.

This clone was detected only once. The chain carries TRBV3-1 (or the pseudogene TRBV3-2) and TRBJ2-5; the D gene is possibly TRBD2 (5 bases). The V end was cut by 1 base, the J end by 5 bases, with 14 bases between. Germline assignment: CDR1 LGHDT and CDR2 YNNKEL (reference sequence). The CDR3 has 15 residues. As DNA, the CDR3 is TGTGCCAGCAGCCAAGCCGTTCTAGCCGCGGAGACCCAGTACTTC. The encoded protein is CASSQAVLAAETQYF.

This chain joins TRBV4-1 and TRBJ1-4, with D perhaps TRBD1 (5 bases). V was clipped by 4 bases and J by 8 bases, with 14 bases between them. Germline V gene lookup returns CDR1 MGHRA and CDR2 YSYEKL. The CDR3 totals 14 residues. CDR3 nucleotides: TGCGCCAGCAGCCGTTTCCCTGGGGCGGAAAAACTGTTTTTT. Translated: CASSRFPGAEKLFF.

This chain joins TRBV19 and TRBJ2-1, with TRBD2 matching over 7 bases. There are 15 residues in the CDR3. The J segment lost 4 bases and the V segment lost 3 bases, leaving 6 bases of the junction unmatched. CDR1 and CDR2 from the germline V gene are LNHDA and SQIVND (reference sequence). DNA for the CDR3: TGTGCCAGTAGTATCTTAGCGGGCAAGTACAATGAGCAGTTCTTC. Encoded protein: CASSILAGKYNEQFF.

CDR3: CASSLWAGELFF. CDR3 DNA sequence: TGTGCCAGCAGCTTATGGGCCGGGGAGCTGTTTTTT. The chain has TRBV7-9 and TRBJ2-2; D call uncertain. Trimming pared 2 bases from V and 6 bases from J, leaving 4 bases between. The CDR3 contains 12 residues. Germline V gene sequence: CDR1 SEHNR, CDR2 FQNEAQ (reference sequence).

The chain links TRBV7-3 to TRBJ1-4, with 7 nucleotides matching TRBD1. The CDR3 loop spans 15 amino acids. The V gene's germline CDR1 is SGHTA and CDR2 FQGTGA. Losses at the gene ends were 5 bases for V and 4 bases for J; bases not matched to a gene: 7. The CDR3 nucleotides read TGTGCCAGCAGCGGAGACAGGGCCGTTAATGAAAAACTGTTTTTT. Translated, it gives CASSGDRAVNEKLFF.

The gene calls are TRBV23-1 and TRBJ1-5; unclear D gene. TRBV23-1 is an open reading frame, and its role is uncertain. This CDR3 has 17 amino acids. Trimming left V 1 base short and J 0 bases short, with 13 bases between. The CDR3 protein is CASSQFPGHYSNQPQHF. The CDR3 nucleotides are TGCGCCAGCAGTCAATTTCCCGGGCACTATAGCAATCAGCCCCAGCATTTT.

This clone appeared once. This rearrangement joins TRBV7-9 to TRBJ2-2, with TRBD2 matching 10 bases. This CDR3 spans 16 amino acids. The germline V gene encodes CDR1 SEHNR and CDR2 FQNEAQ (reference sequence). With 2 bases clipped from V and 6 bases from J, the junction kept 6 bases outside the gene matches. CDR3 residues: CASSLTTSGVAGELFF. The CDR3 bases are TGTGCCAGCAGCTTAACCACTAGCGGGGTCGCCGGGGAGCTGTTTTTT.

The chain couples TRBV9 to TRBJ1-3; D gene ambiguous. V gave up 3 bases and J gave up 8 bases, with 6 bases separating them. CDR3 size: 11 residues. The germline CDR1 and CDR2 sequences are SGDLS and YYNGEE. CDR3 sequence: CASSARDTIYF. CDR3 DNA: TGTGCCAGCAGCGCTAGGGACACCATATATTTT.

The genes are TRBV7-2 and TRBJ1-4; D is unclear. There are 14 residues in the CDR3. V was shortened by 6 bases and J by 0 bases, with 8 bases between the two germline ends. The germline gives CDR1 SGHTA, CDR2 FQGNSA. The CDR3 is CASRVSTTNEKLFF. The CDR3 DNA reads as TGTGCCAGCAGGGTCTCGACAACTAATGAAAAACTGTTTTTT.

In this sample, this clone turned up once. This sequence joins TRBV7-9 and TRBJ1-2; D gene ambiguous. Germline-derived CDR1 and CDR2 are SEHNR and FQNEAQ (reference sequence). V was cut by 4 bases and J by 2 bases, with 17 bases left in between. The length of the CDR3 is 16 residues. The CDR3: CASSSTFGEKNYGYTF. The DNA for the CDR3 is TGTGCCAGCAGCTCAACGTTCGGGGAGAAAAACTATGGCTACACCTTC.

The V call is TRBV4-1, the J call TRBJ1-4; 8 bases map to TRBD1. With 3 bases clipped from V and 3 bases from J, the junction kept 6 bases outside the gene matches. The CDR3 has 16 residues. Germline V gene sequence: CDR1 MGHRA, CDR2 YSYEKL. DNA for the CDR3: TGCGCCAGCAGCCAGGACAGGGTGGTACCTAATGAAAAACTGTTTTTT. Amino acids: CASSQDRVVPNEKLFF.

The chain links TRBV27 to TRBJ1-4; D is unresolved. Germline V CDR1 and CDR2: MNHEY, SMNVEV (reference sequence). Trimming shortened V by 0 bases and J by 8 bases, and 10 bases separated the two germline ends. The CDR3 extends over 14 amino acids. CDR3 nucleotides: TGTGCCAGCAGTTTATCGGGTCACGGGGAAAAACTGTTTTTT. Translation: CASSLSGHGEKLFF.

This clone was detected only once. The J gene is TRBJ1-6, the V gene TRBV4-1, with a possible D match to TRBD1 (5 bases). This CDR3 has 16 amino acids. V was clipped by 1 base and J by 0 bases, with 7 bases between them. Germline assignment: CDR1 MGHRA and CDR2 YSYEKL. The CDR3 region is CASSQAGSSYNSPLHF. The CDR3 nucleotides are TGCGCCAGCAGCCAAGCAGGGAGCTCCTATAATTCACCCCTCCACTTT.

This chain uses TRBV5-4 with TRBJ2-7; D gene uncertain. Per germline, CDR1 SGHNT and CDR2 YYREEE (reference sequence). V was clipped by 3 bases and J by 5 bases, with 15 bases between them. The CDR3 consists of 14 residues. The CDR3 sequence: CASSSYVLNDEQYF. Written as DNA, the CDR3 is TGTGCCAGCAGCTCTTACGTATTAAACGACGAGCAGTACTTC.

The chain is built from TRBV4-3 and TRBJ1-2; TRBD1 matches at 7 bases. The CDR3 length is 16 residues. Looked up from germline, CDR1 is LGHNA and CDR2 is YSLEER. V shed 3 bases and J 6 bases; nucleotides not matched to a gene: 13. DNA of the CDR3: TGCGCCAGCAGCCACGGGAGGGGACAGTTCGGCAATGGCTACACCTTC. Translating it yields CASSHGRGQFGNGYTF.

The chain employs TRBV13 and TRBJ1-6; TRBD1 matches 8 bases. This CDR3 comprises 14 residues. Losses at the gene ends were 8 bases for V and 1 base for J; bases not matched to a gene: 1. Germline V gene data show CDR1 as PRHDT and CDR2 as FYEKMQ (reference sequence). The CDR3 reads CASRQGSYNSPLHF. The CDR3 nucleotides are TGTGCCAGCCGACAGGGGTCCTATAATTCACCCCTCCACTTT.

The CDR3 DNA reads TGCAGCGTCGCCAGACAGGGGCCTTACCCATACGAGCAGTACGTC. Translation: CSVARQGPYPYEQYV. This chain connects TRBV29-1 to TRBJ2-7; 8 bases match TRBD1. The V segment lost 6 bases and the J segment 4 bases; nucleotides outside the gene matches: 14. The CDR3 has 15 residues. Per germline, CDR1 SQVTM and CDR2 ANQGSEA.